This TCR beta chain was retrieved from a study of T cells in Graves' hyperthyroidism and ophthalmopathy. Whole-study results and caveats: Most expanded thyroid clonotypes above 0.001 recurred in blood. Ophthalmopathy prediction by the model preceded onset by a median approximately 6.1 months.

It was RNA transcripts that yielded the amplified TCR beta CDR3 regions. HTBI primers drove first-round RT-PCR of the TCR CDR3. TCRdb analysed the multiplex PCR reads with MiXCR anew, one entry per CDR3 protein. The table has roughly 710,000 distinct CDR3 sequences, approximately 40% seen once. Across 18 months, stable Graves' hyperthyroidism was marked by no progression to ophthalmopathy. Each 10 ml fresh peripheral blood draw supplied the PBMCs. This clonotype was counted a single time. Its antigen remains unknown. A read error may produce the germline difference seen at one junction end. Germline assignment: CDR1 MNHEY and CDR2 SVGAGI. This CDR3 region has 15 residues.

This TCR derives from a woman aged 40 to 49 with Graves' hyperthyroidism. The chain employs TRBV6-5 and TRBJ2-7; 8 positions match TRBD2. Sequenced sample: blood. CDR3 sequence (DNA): TGTGCCAGCAGTTCCCGACTAGCGAGCTCCTACGCGCAGTACTTC. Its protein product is CASSSRLASSYAQYF.